This TCR beta chain was profiled in a study of CD8+ T cells in alopecia areata. The wider study: Tofacitinib dosing lasted 6 to 18 months, which was then followed by 6 months off drug.

RNA was extracted and reverse transcribed into cDNA as the sequencing template. This table comes from immunoSEQ multiplex PCR, and its TCRdb copy is limited to in-frame clones, with some not included. The sample holds 90,000 to 120,000 clones; roughly 84% are singletons and the top ten take less than 30%. General observations from the study: Numerous clones, expanded in lesions, remained in scalp and blood during tofacitinib.

Germline V gene lookup returns CDR1 SGHRS and CDR2 YFSETQ. V lost 0 bases, J lost 6 bases, and 7 bases stayed unmatched. The CDR3 has 15 residues. Details on this clone: The antigen is unknown.

Sample treatment: oral pan-JAK inhibitor, 5-10 mg twice daily. This sequence joins TRBV5-1 and TRBJ1-2; TRBD1 aligns across 8 bases. The sequence came from a human donor with alopecia areata. The sequencing here drew on CD8+ T cells sorted from blood, taken at week 24, from a patient treated with tofacitinib. The CDR3 protein is CASSLEDRDIHGYTF. The CDR3, as DNA: TGCGCCAGCAGCTTGGAGGACAGGGATATTCATGGCTACACCTTC. The complete variable domain, with remaining parts taken from reference TRBV5-1 and TRBJ1-2, reads KAGVTQTPRYLIKTRGQQVTLSCSPISGHRSVSWYQQTPGQGLQFLFEYFSETQRNKGNFPGRFSGRQFSNSRSEMNVSTLELGDSALYLCASSLEDRDIHGYTFGSGTRLTVV.